Sequencing of this TCR beta chain was carried out in a study of blood T cell repertoires in COVID-19 (dated by TCRdb to 2020 to 2022). Regarding the complete study: The collaborator samples originated in the United States, Italy and Spain and spanned the acute and convalescent phases of COVID-19. The material from the prospective study consisted of cDNA or gDNA derived from T cells, B-cell-depleted T cells, or PBMCs. The repertoires were made available in a free public database intended to serve as a resource for research on the immune response to SARS-CoV-2. A de-identified subject ID, COVID-19 status, age in years and sex were almost always included in the sample metadata. The dataset comprised deeply sampled blood TCRbeta repertoires from subjects exposed to, actively infected with, or recovered from COVID-19. Where available, HLA class I and class II types were obtained from metadata supplied by the sample provider rather than from assay-based typing. Samples came from the ongoing ImmuneRACE study (first 160 participants) plus 1,254 subjects from 6 global collaborators. Study-wide findings and limitations: Clinical and demographic metadata were provided uncurated, with the amount varying by source and participant.

TCRbeta CDR3 regions were amplified from genomic DNA using the immunoSEQ Assay, a bias-controlled multiplex PCR. The study's processing was this. The number of nucleated cells in each sample was estimated by amplification of reference gene primers within the assay. Sequence reads were collapsed and filtered to measure the absolute abundance of every unique TCRbeta CDR3 rearrangement. Productive Simpson clonality was computed per sample as the square root of Simpson's diversity index over productive rearrangements. The clones in this table, taken by TCRdb from immuneACCESS, are in-frame only. Not every clone is retained; where verified, under half of the shortfall comes from an unresolved V gene, and the cause of the rest is unknown. That table is the source of V, J and clone size, and D and trimming were worked out from the DNA. For this sample there are about 120,000 clones; around nine tenths appear just once. The top ten hold about 19% of the sample.

Each collaborating institution followed its own protocols to collect whole blood in K2EDTA tubes. Collaborator samples were shipped for TCRbeta analysis as frozen whole blood, isolated PBMCs, or DNA extracted from either sample type. Concerning this clone itself: Its binding antigen is unknown. Base-call qualities are not available, and no considerably larger clone is one nucleotide away.

Material for sequencing was peripheral blood. This TCR derives from a human donor with acute or convalescent COVID-19. The donor label of this sample is uncertain.

The CDR3 in this case is CASSRDRDIQPQHF. The sequence in DNA is TGTGCCAGCAGCCGGGACAGGGATATTCAGCCCCAGCATTTT. The sequence links TRBV6-2 or TRBV6-3 to TRBJ1-5; 9 central nucleotides agree with TRBD1. The germline V gene sets CDR1 to MNHEY and CDR2 to SVGEGT. At the junction V is shortened by 6 bases and J by 6 bases; bases outside the gene matches: 6. The CDR3, cysteine through phenylalanine, is 14 amino acids long. Only the CDR3 part of the read is kept: 42 bases, read in frame from the first base.